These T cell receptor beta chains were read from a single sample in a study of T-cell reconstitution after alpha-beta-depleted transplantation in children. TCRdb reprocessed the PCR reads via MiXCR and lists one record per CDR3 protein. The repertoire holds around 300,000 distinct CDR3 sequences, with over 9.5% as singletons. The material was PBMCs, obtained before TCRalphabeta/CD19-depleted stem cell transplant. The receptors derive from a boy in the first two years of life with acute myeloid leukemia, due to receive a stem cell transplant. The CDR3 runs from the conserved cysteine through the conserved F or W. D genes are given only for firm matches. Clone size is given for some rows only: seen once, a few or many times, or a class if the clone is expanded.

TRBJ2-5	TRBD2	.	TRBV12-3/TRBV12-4	TGTGCCAGCAGTTTAGAACTAGCGGGAACGGGGACCCAGTACTTC	CASSLELAGTGTQYF
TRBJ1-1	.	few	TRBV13	TGTGCCAGCAGCTTCGGACAGTACACTGAAGCTTTCTTT	CASSFGQYTEAFF
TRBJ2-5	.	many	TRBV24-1	TGTGCCACCAGTGACCGCAACCGGGGGAACCAAGAGACCCAGTACTTC	CATSDRNRGNQETQYF
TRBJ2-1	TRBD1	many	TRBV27	TGTGCCAGCAGTTTAACCGGGACAGGGATGGAGCAGTTCTTC	CASSLTGTGMEQFF
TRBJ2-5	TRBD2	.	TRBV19	TGTGCCAGCCAGCCGGGGGGGGCCGAGGAGACCCAGTACTTC	CASQPGGAEETQYF
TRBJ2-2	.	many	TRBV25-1	TGTGCCAGCAGTGAATTTAGGGGCGGCACCGGGGAGCTGTTTTTT	CASSEFRGGTGELFF
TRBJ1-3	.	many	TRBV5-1	TGCGCCAGCAGCCCGCTGCAGGGCTCTGGAAACACCATATATTTT	CASSPLQGSGNTIYF
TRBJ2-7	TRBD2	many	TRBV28	TGTGCCAGCAGGGTGAGGCTAGCGGGAATGTACGAGCAGTACTTC	CASRVRLAGMYEQYF
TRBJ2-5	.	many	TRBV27	TGTGCCAGCAGTTTATTAGGACACCCACAAGAGACCCAGTACTTC	CASSLLGHPQETQYF
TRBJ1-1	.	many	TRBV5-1	TGCGCCAGCAGCAAAAGTGTCAGGGGAGACACTGAAGCTTTCTTT	CASSKSVRGDTEAFF
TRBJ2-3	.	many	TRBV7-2	TGTGCCAGCAGCTTAGTGGGCAGGATAAGGGCAGATACGCAGTATTTT	CASSLVGRIRADTQYF
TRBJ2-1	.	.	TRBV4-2	TGTGCCAGCAGCCCGGGGCGCAGGGGCAATGAGCAGTTCTTC	CASSPGRRGNEQFF
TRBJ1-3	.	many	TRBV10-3	TGTGCCATCAGTGACCCCGCTGGAAACACCATATATTTT	CAISDPAGNTIYF
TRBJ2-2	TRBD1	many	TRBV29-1	TGCAGCGTTGAAGAATGGGACAGGCCGACCGGGGAGCTGTTTTTT	CSVEEWDRPTGELFF
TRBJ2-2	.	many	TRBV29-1	TGCAGCGTAGGGTTCCATACCGGGGAGCTGTTTTTT	CSVGFHTGELFF
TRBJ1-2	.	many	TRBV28	TGTGCCAGCAGTATAGACTATGGCTACACCTTC	CASSIDYGYTF
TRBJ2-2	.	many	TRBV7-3	TGTGCCAGCAGCTTAATCCCGACTCTTCTGGACACCGGGGAGCTGTTTTTT	CASSLIPTLLDTGELFF
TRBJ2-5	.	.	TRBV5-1	TGCGCCAGCAGCTTGGGGGGAGAGACCCATTACTTC	CASSLGGETHYF
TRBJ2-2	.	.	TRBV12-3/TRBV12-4	TGTGCCAGCAGTTCTGAGGGGGGACACCGGGGAGCTGTTTTT	CASSSEGGHRGAVF
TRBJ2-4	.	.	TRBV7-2	TGTGCCAGCAGCCCTCACCAGGGACGAAATTGGGACATTCAGTACTTC	CASSPHQGRNWDIQYF
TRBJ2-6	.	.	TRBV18	TGTGCCAGCTCACCCCCGGTGGGGTCGGCCTTCTCTGGGGCCAACGTCCTGACTTTC	CASSPPVGSAFSGANVLTF
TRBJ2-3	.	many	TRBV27	TGTGCCAGCAGTTTACCAGGAGGGGGCACAGATACGCAGTATTTT	CASSLPGGGTDTQYF
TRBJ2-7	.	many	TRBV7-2	TGTGCCAGCAGCTTCCACCACGAGCAGTACTTC	CASSFHHEQYF
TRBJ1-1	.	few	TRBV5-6	TGTGCCAGCAGCCACTCCGGCTCAGGGAACACTGAAGCTTTCTTT	CASSHSGSGNTEAFF
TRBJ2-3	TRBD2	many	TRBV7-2	TGTGCCAGCAGACCCATCAGACTAGCTATAGATACGCAGTATTTT	CASRPIRLAIDTQYF
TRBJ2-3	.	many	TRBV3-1	TGTGCCAGCAGCCAAGAGGCAGGCGCCCGGGGTACGCAGTATTTT	CASSQEAGARGTQYF
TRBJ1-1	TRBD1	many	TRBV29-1	TGCAGCGTTGCCGACAGGGGCACTGAAGCTTTCTTT	CSVADRGTEAFF
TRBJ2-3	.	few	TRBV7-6	TGTGCCAGCAGCGGATGGATGGGGTCCCCCACAGATACGCAGTATTTT	CASSGWMGSPTDTQYF
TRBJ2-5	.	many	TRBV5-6	TGTGCCAGCAGCTTGAGTGGGACCAGACAAGAGACCCAGTACTTC	CASSLSGTRQETQYF
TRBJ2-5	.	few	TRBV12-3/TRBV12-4	TGTGCCAGCACAGTCACAGGGTCAGAAGAGACCCAGTACTTC	CASTVTGSEETQYF
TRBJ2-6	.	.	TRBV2	TGTGCCAGCAGTGGCCCTGTCCCTACTGGGGCCAACGTCCTGACTTTC	CASSGPVPTGANVLTF
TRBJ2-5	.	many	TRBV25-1	TGTGCCAGCAGTGAACCTATCGGGGGCGGGGAGACCCAGTACTTC	CASSEPIGGGETQYF
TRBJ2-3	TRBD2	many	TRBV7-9	TGTGCCAGCAGCTCTAGCGGGAGAGGTGGGACAGATACGCAGTATTTT	CASSSSGRGGTDTQYF
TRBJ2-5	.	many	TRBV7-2	TGTGCCAGCAGCTTAGGGGGACATCAAGAGACCCAGTACTTC	CASSLGGHQETQYF
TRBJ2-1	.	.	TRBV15	TGTGCCACCAGCTCAAGCTTGCTCCCTAGCTCCTACAATGAGCAGTTCTTC	CATSSSLLPSSYNEQFF
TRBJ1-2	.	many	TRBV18	TGTGCCAGCTCACCCGGACAGGGCTACACCTTC	CASSPGQGYTF
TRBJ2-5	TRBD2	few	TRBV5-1	TGCGCCAGCAGCCTTCTAAGCGGGGGGGGCCAAGAGACCCAGTACTTC	CASSLLSGGGQETQYF
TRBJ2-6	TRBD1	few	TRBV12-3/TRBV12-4	TGTGCCAGCAACTCGGGACAGGGCGGAGGGGCCAACGTCCTGACTTTC	CASNSGQGGGANVLTF
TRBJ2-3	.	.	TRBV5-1	TGCGCCAGCAGCGTAGGACAGTGGGCAGATACGCAGTATTTT	CASSVGQWADTQYF
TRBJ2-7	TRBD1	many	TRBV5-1	TGCGCCAGCAGCTTGGGGGTCCGGGACAGCTACGAGCAGTACTTC	CASSLGVRDSYEQYF
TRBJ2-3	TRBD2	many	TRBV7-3	TGTGCCAGCAGCGCGCAAACTAGCGGCACAGATACGCAGTATTTT	CASSAQTSGTDTQYF
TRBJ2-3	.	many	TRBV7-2	TGTGCCAGCAGCTTAATGGGCGGCACAGATACGCAGTATTTT	CASSLMGGTDTQYF
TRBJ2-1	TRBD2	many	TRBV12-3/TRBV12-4	TGTGCCAGCAGTCTTAGGCGCGGGGGGGCCGATGAGCAGTTCTTC	CASSLRRGGADEQFF
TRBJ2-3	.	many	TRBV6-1	TGTGCCAGCTTCGTGAACCCCGGGAGCGATACGCAGTATTTT	CASFVNPGSDTQYF
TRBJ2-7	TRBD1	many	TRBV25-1	TGTGCCAGCAGTGAAACAGGGGGAGCCACCTACGAGCAGTACTTC	CASSETGGATYEQYF
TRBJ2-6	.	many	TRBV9	TGTGCCAGCAGCGTAGGAGACAGAATTTTCTCTGGGGCCAACGTCCTGACTTTC	CASSVGDRIFSGANVLTF
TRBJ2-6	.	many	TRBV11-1	TGTGCCAGCAGCTTGTTTGGGGCCCCACACTCTGGGGCCAACGTCCTGACTTTC	CASSLFGAPHSGANVLTF
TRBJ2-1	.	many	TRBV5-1	TGCGCCAGCAGCTTCAGGGGCTACAATGAGCAGTTCTTC	CASSFRGYNEQFF
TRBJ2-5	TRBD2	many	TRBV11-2	TGTGCCAGCGGTGCTAGCGGGGGGGACGAGACCCAGTACTTC	CASGASGGDETQYF
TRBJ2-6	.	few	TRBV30	TGTGCCCGTGGGTCGGGGGCTGGGGCCAACGTCCTGACTTTC	CARGSGAGANVLTF